Listed below are T cell receptor beta chains from one sample, sequenced in a study of Ad26.COV2.S vaccination and SARS-CoV-2 variants. Here immunoSEQ multiplex PCR was the method, and the copy in TCRdb shows in-frame clones only, minus some. The data contain around 450,000 clones, roughly 90% of them singletons. Sequencing was performed on peripheral blood, taken in a trial of Ad26.COV2.S vaccine versus placebo. Receptors originate from a person between 18 and 60 years old who received the Ad26.COV2.S COVID-19 vaccine or a placebo. CDR3s leave out the opening cysteine and the closing phenylalanine or tryptophan. Clone size is given for some rows only: seen once, a few or many times, or a class if the clone is expanded.

CDR3: ASSSSGVSSYEQY; V: TRBV5-4; size: NA; J: TRBJ2-7
CDR3: ASSQRWGITDTGELF; V: TRBV7-9; size: once; J: TRBJ2-2
CDR3: ASSFREVGGSNYGYT; V: TRBV7-2; size: NA; J: TRBJ1-2
CDR3: ASSPRAEEQF; V: TRBV18; size: NA; J: TRBJ2-1
CDR3: ASATGTSGAQY; V: TRBV27; size: NA; J: TRBJ2-3
CDR3: AISIGAAPGTPTYEQY; V: TRBV10-3; size: NA; J: TRBJ2-7
CDR3: ASSSAEGTGTDTQY; V: TRBV7-2; size: NA; J: TRBJ2-3
CDR3: ASSKGASGNNEQF; V: TRBV6-5; size: once; J: TRBJ2-1
CDR3: ASSQQGGNTGELF; V: TRBV7-2; size: NA; J: TRBJ2-2
CDR3: ASSSGRANTGELF; V: TRBV11-1; size: NA; J: TRBJ2-2
CDR3: ASREPGRSTGELF; V: TRBV7-9; size: once; J: TRBJ2-2
CDR3: ASSHSDRSGETQY; V: TRBV4-3; size: NA; J: TRBJ2-5
CDR3: ASNSVQGSGNTIY; V: TRBV27; size: NA; J: TRBJ1-3
CDR3: ASSELGGQGINTGELF; V: TRBV25-1; size: NA; J: TRBJ2-2
CDR3: ASSWGQGNNSPLH; V: TRBV5-6; size: NA; J: TRBJ1-6